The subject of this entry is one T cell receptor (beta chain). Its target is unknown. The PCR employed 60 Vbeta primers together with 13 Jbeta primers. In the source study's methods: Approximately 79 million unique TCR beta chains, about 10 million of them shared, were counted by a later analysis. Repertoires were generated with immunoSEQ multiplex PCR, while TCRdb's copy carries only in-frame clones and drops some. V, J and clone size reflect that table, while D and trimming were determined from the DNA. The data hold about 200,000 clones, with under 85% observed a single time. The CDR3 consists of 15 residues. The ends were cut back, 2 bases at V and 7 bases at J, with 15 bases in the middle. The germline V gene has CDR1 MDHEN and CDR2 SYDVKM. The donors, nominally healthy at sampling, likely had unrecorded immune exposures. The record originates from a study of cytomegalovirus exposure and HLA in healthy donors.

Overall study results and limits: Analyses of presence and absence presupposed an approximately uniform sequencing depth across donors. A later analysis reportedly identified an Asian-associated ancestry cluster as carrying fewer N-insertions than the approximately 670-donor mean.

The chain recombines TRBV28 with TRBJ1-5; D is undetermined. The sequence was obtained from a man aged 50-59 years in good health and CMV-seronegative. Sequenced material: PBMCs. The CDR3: CASSLNKIGRQPQHF. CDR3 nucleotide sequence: TGTGCCAGCAGTTTAAACAAAATTGGGCGCCAGCCCCAGCATTTT.